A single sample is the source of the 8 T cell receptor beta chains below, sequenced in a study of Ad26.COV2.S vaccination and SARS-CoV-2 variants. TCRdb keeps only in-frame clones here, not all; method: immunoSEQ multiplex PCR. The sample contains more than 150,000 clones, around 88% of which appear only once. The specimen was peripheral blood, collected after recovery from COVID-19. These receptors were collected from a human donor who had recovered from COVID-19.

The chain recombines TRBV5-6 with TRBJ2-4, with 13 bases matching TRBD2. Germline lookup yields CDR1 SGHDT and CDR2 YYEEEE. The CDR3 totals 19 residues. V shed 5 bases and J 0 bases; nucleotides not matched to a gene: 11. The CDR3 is CASSSRLAGGVVAKNIQYF. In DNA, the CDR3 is TGTGCCAGCAGTTCGCGACTAGCGGGGGGCGTCGTAGCCAAAAACATTCAGTACTTC.

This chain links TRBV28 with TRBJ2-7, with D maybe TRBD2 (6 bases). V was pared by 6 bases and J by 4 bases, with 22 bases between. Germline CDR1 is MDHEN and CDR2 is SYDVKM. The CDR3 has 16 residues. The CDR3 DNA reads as TGTGCCAGCAGATCTCCGCGAGGGGCGGGACGATACGAGCAGTACTTC. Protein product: CASRSPRGAGRYEQYF.

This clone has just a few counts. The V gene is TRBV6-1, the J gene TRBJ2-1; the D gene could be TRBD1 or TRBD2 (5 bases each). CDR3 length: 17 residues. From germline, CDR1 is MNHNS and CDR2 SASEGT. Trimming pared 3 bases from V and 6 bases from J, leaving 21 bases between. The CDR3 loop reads CASSDPSGTGTINEQFF. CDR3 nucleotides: TGTGCCAGCAGTGATCCCTCCGGGACCGGGACGATCAATGAGCAGTTCTTC.

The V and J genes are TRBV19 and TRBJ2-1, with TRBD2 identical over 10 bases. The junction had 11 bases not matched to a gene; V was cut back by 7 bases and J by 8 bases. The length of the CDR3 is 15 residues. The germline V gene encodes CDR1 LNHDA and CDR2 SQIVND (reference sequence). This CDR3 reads CASKPERGGGDEQFF. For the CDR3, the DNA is TGTGCCAGTAAGCCAGAGCGGGGGGGAGGAGATGAGCAGTTCTTC.

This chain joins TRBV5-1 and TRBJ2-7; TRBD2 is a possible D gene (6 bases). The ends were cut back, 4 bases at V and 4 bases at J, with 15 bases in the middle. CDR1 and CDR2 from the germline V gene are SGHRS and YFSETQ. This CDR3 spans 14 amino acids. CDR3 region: CASSPSLGGYEQYF. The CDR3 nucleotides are TGCGCCAGCAGCCCGTCTTTGGGGGGATACGAGCAGTACTTC.

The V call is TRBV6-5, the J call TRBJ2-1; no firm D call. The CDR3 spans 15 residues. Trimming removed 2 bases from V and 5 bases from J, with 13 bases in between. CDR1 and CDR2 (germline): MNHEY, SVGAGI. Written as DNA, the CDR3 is TGTGCCAGCAGTTACGCCTGGAATTTCCACAATGAGCAGTTCTTC. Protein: CASSYAWNFHNEQFF.

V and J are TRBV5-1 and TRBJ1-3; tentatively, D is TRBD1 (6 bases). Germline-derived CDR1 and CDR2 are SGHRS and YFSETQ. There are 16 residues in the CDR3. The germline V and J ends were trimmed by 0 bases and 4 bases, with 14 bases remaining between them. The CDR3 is CASSLVGGAGGNTIYF. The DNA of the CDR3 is TGCGCCAGCAGCTTGGTGGGGGGCGCCGGGGGAAACACCATATATTTT.

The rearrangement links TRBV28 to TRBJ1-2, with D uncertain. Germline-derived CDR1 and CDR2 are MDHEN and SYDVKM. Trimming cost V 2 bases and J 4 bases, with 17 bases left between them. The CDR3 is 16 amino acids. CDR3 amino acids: CASSLLAAEILYGYTF. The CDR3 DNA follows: TGTGCCAGCAGTTTACTAGCTGCGGAGATCCTCTATGGCTACACCTTC.